This is a list of T cell receptor beta chains from one sample in a study of T-cell reconstitution after alpha-beta-depleted transplantation in children. MiXCR was run by TCRdb on the PCR reads, yielding one entry per CDR3 protein. The sample shows fewer than 350,000 distinct CDR3 sequences, approximately 10% of them seen only once. The sample in question was peripheral blood, obtained 180 days after TCRalphabeta/CD19-depleted stem cell transplant. The source of these receptors is a male patient aged 2-9 years who had a stem cell transplant for chronic granulomatous disease, so the T cells may come from the graft donor. Both conserved end residues are part of each CDR3. D genes are given only for firm matches. Rows may omit the clone size; those that give it use once, few, many or a size class.

CDR3aa: CASSDRGVYEQYF
CDR3nt: TGTGCCAGCAGTGACAGGGGGGTCTACGAGCAGTACTTC
len: 13
abundance: many
v_gene: TRBV25-1
j_gene: TRBJ2-7
d_gene: NA

CDR3aa: CSVEVVPEAFF
CDR3nt: TGCAGCGTTGAAGTTGTGCCTGAAGCTTTCTTT
len: 11
abundance: many
v_gene: TRBV29-1
j_gene: TRBJ1-1
d_gene: NA

CDR3aa: CATSKVTGANEQFF
CDR3nt: TGTGCCACCAGCAAGGTTACGGGAGCGAATGAGCAGTTCTTC
len: 14
abundance: many
v_gene: TRBV15
j_gene: TRBJ2-1
d_gene: NA

CDR3aa: CSARAGTSGYNEQFF
CDR3nt: TGCAGTGCTAGAGCAGGGACTAGCGGTTACAATGAGCAGTTCTTC
len: 15
abundance: many
v_gene: TRBV20-1
j_gene: TRBJ2-1
d_gene: TRBD2

CDR3aa: CASTSTGVSEAFF
CDR3nt: TGTGCCAGCACCTCGACAGGGGTGTCGGAAGCTTTCTTT
len: 13
abundance: many
v_gene: TRBV12-3/TRBV12-4
j_gene: TRBJ1-1
d_gene: TRBD1

CDR3aa: CASSLAVRGETQYF
CDR3nt: TGCGCCAGCAGCTTGGCGGTGAGGGGAGAGACCCAGTACTTC
len: 14
abundance: many
v_gene: TRBV5-1
j_gene: TRBJ2-5
d_gene: NA

CDR3aa: CAISEWASGRESDTQYF
CDR3nt: TGTGCCATCAGTGAATGGGCTAGCGGGAGAGAGTCAGATACGCAGTATTTT
len: 17
abundance: many
v_gene: TRBV10-3
j_gene: TRBJ2-3
d_gene: TRBD2

CDR3aa: CASSPGQGSYNEQFF
CDR3nt: TGCGCCAGCAGCCCGGGACAGGGGTCCTACAATGAGCAGTTCTTC
len: 15
abundance: many
v_gene: TRBV5-1
j_gene: TRBJ2-1
d_gene: TRBD1

CDR3aa: CASSLVGYRVDQPQHF
CDR3nt: TGTGCCAGCAGCTTAGTAGGGTACAGGGTTGATCAGCCCCAGCATTTT
len: 16
abundance: many
v_gene: TRBV7-2
j_gene: TRBJ1-5
d_gene: NA

CDR3aa: CASSVGAANTGELFF
CDR3nt: TGCGCCAGCAGCGTAGGGGCCGCGAACACCGGGGAGCTGTTTTTT
len: 15
abundance: many
v_gene: TRBV5-1
j_gene: TRBJ2-2
d_gene: NA

CDR3aa: CATSQDPSGRYVSYEQYF
CDR3nt: TGTGCCACCAGCCAAGACCCTAGCGGGAGATATGTGTCCTACGAGCAGTACTTC
len: 18
abundance: NA
v_gene: TRBV3-1
j_gene: TRBJ2-7
d_gene: TRBD2

CDR3aa: CASSQDPRRDTYEQYF
CDR3nt: TGTGCCAGCAGCCAAGATCCTAGGAGAGATACCTACGAGCAGTACTTC
len: 16
abundance: many
v_gene: TRBV3-1
j_gene: TRBJ2-7
d_gene: NA

CDR3aa: CSAGQGRVGETQYF
CDR3nt: TGCAGTGCGGGACAGGGCCGTGTCGGAGAGACCCAGTACTTC
len: 14
abundance: many
v_gene: TRBV20-1
j_gene: TRBJ2-5
d_gene: TRBD1

CDR3aa: CSANRLAGLGTQYF
CDR3nt: TGCAGTGCTAACCGTCTAGCGGGGCTTGGGACCCAGTACTTC
len: 14
abundance: many
v_gene: TRBV20-1
j_gene: TRBJ2-5
d_gene: TRBD2

CDR3aa: CASSQRDRVTEAFF
CDR3nt: TGTGCCAGCAGCCAAAGGGACAGGGTAACTGAAGCTTTCTTT
len: 14
abundance: few
v_gene: TRBV3-1
j_gene: TRBJ1-1
d_gene: TRBD1

CDR3aa: CASSARGPHPQHF
CDR3nt: TGTGCCAGCAGCGCTAGGGGCCCCCACCCCCAGCATTTT
len: 13
abundance: many
v_gene: TRBV7-9
j_gene: TRBJ1-5
d_gene: NA

CDR3aa: CSVEAGTSGRSDTQYF
CDR3nt: TGCAGCGTTGAAGCCGGGACTAGCGGGAGATCAGATACGCAGTATTTT
len: 16
abundance: many
v_gene: TRBV29-1
j_gene: TRBJ2-3
d_gene: TRBD2

CDR3aa: CASSSSPGLGNNEQFF
CDR3nt: TGTGCCAGCAGCTCAAGTCCGGGACTAGGGAACAATGAGCAGTTCTTC
len: 16
abundance: many
v_gene: TRBV7-9
j_gene: TRBJ2-1
d_gene: TRBD2

CDR3aa: CASSSLAGGGNEQFF
CDR3nt: TGTGCCAGCAGTTCGCTAGCGGGAGGCGGCAATGAGCAGTTCTTC
len: 15
abundance: many
v_gene: TRBV27
j_gene: TRBJ2-1
d_gene: TRBD2

CDR3aa: CASSSLAVSRNEKLFF
CDR3nt: TGTGCCAGCAGCTCTCTCGCAGTGTCGCGTAATGAAAAACTGTTTTTT
len: 16
abundance: NA
v_gene: TRBV7-8
j_gene: TRBJ1-4
d_gene: NA

CDR3aa: CASGLGLGGRETQYF
CDR3nt: TGTGCTAGTGGTTTGGGTCTGGGGGGCAGAGAGACCCAGTACTTC
len: 15
abundance: many
v_gene: TRBV12-5
j_gene: TRBJ2-5
d_gene: NA

CDR3aa: CSVEGLYEQYF
CDR3nt: TGCAGCGTTGAGGGGTTGTACGAGCAGTACTTC
len: 11
abundance: many
v_gene: TRBV29-1
j_gene: TRBJ2-7
d_gene: NA

CDR3aa: CASSPPLGGINYGYTF
CDR3nt: TGCGCCAGCAGCCCCCCCCTAGGGGGGATCAACTATGGCTACACCTTC
len: 16
abundance: many
v_gene: TRBV5-1
j_gene: TRBJ1-2
d_gene: NA

CDR3aa: CAISGTQRLAWGRGEQFF
CDR3nt: TGTGCCATCAGTGGAACTCAAAGACTAGCGTGGGGTCGGGGGGAGCAGTTCTTC
len: 18
abundance: many
v_gene: TRBV10-3
j_gene: TRBJ2-1
d_gene: TRBD2

CDR3aa: CASSHWTSGSGEQFF
CDR3nt: TGTGCCAGCAGTCACTGGACTAGCGGGAGCGGTGAGCAGTTCTTC
len: 15
abundance: few
v_gene: TRBV27
j_gene: TRBJ2-1
d_gene: TRBD2

CDR3aa: CASSLSGSGNEQFF
CDR3nt: TGTGCCAGCAGTCTAAGCGGGAGCGGCAATGAGCAGTTCTTC
len: 14
abundance: NA
v_gene: TRBV7-8
j_gene: TRBJ2-1
d_gene: TRBD2

CDR3aa: CSARRQGAYEQYF
CDR3nt: TGCAGTGCTAGAAGACAGGGGGCCTACGAGCAGTACTTC
len: 13
abundance: few
v_gene: TRBV20-1
j_gene: TRBJ2-7
d_gene: TRBD1

CDR3aa: CASSLMREITDTQYF
CDR3nt: TGTGCCAGCAGTTTAATGCGGGAGATCACAGATACGCAGTATTTT
len: 15
abundance: many
v_gene: TRBV12-3/TRBV12-4
j_gene: TRBJ2-3
d_gene: TRBD2

CDR3aa: CASSLQGRTSAYNEQFF
CDR3nt: TGTGCCAGCAGCTTACAGGGACGGACTAGCGCTTACAATGAGCAGTTCTTC
len: 17
abundance: many
v_gene: TRBV7-3
j_gene: TRBJ2-1
d_gene: TRBD2

CDR3aa: CASSVDPSVLETQYF
CDR3nt: TGTGCCAGCAGCGTAGATCCTAGCGTCTTGGAGACCCAGTACTTC
len: 15
abundance: many
v_gene: TRBV9
j_gene: TRBJ2-5
d_gene: NA

CDR3aa: CASSLAGRAYEQYF
CDR3nt: TGTGCCAGCAGCTTAGCCGGGAGGGCCTACGAGCAGTACTTC
len: 14
abundance: many
v_gene: TRBV7-9
j_gene: TRBJ2-7
d_gene: TRBD2

CDR3aa: CASSTTGGYNEQFF
CDR3nt: TGTGCCAGCAGCACGACGGGAGGGTACAATGAGCAGTTCTTC
len: 14
abundance: many
v_gene: TRBV11-2
j_gene: TRBJ2-1
d_gene: TRBD2

CDR3aa: CASSPGSETQYF
CDR3nt: TGTGCCAGCAGCCCGGGGTCGGAGACCCAGTACTTC
len: 12
abundance: NA
v_gene: TRBV5-4
j_gene: TRBJ2-5
d_gene: NA

CDR3aa: CASSEFPPVLGYEQYF
CDR3nt: TGTGCCAGCAGTGAATTTCCCCCGGTCCTCGGCTACGAGCAGTACTTC
len: 16
abundance: many
v_gene: TRBV6-1
j_gene: TRBJ2-7
d_gene: NA